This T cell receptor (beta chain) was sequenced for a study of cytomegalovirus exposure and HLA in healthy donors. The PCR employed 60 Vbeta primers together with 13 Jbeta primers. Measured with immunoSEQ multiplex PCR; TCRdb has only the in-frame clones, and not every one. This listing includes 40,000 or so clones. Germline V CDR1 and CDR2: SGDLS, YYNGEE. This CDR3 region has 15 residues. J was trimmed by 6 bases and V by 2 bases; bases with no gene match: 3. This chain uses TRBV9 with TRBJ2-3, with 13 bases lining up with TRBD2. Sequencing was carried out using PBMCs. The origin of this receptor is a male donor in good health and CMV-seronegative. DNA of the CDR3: TGTGCCAGCAGCGTCACTAGCGGGAGGGCCGATACGCAGTATTTT. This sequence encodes CASSVTSGRADTQYF.